This TCR beta chain was identified during a study of yellow fever vaccine responses in identical twins. Whole-study results and caveats: Among the twins, the vaccine T cell response reportedly seemed partly convergent and partly personalized.

Per germline, CDR1 SQVTM and CDR2 ANQGSEA. Trimming left V 0 bases short and J 5 bases short, with 16 bases between. CDR3 size: 15 residues. Concerning this clonotype itself: Its antigen remains unidentified.

One entry per CDR3 protein, called by TCRdb with MiXCR from the RT-PCR reads. The sample consists of fewer than 6,000 distinct CDR3 sequences, 70% to 90% of them appearing once. The starting material was T cells from blood (PBMCs), unsorted or a sorted subset (not recorded which), obtained before or after yellow fever vaccination (not recorded which). V gene TRBV29-1 combines with J gene TRBJ2-5, with TRBD1 as a possible D gene (5 bases). This clonotype was sampled from a woman under 30 who received the yellow fever vaccine. The CDR3 DNA reads TGCAGCGTTGAAGATCGACCAGGGTTTGGGGAGACCCAGTACTTC. It is translated as CSVEDRPGFGETQYF.